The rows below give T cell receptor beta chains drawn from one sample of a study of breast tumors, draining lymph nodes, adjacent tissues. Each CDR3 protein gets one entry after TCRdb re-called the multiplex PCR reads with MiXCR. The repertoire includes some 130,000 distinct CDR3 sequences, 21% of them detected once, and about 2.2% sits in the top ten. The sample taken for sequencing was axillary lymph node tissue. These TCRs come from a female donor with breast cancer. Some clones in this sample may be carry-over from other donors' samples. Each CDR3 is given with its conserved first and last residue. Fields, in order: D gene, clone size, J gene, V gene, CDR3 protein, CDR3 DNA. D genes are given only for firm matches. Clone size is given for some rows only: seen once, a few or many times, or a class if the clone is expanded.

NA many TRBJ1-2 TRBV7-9 CASSFWARTNYGYTF TGTGCCAGCAGCTTCTGGGCACGGACTAACTATGGCTACACCTTC
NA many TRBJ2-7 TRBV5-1 CASSYGRVALNEQYF TGCGCCAGCAGCTACGGACGGGTCGCGCTCAACGAGCAGTACTTC
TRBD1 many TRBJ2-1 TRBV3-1 CASRRQGFDNEQFF TGTGCCAGCAGACGACAGGGGTTTGACAATGAGCAGTTCTTC
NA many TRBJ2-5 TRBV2 CASRTEQETQYF TGTGCCAGCAGAACAGAGCAAGAGACCCAGTACTTC
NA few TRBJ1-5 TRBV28 CASSYSENQPQHF TGTGCCAGCAGTTACAGCGAAAATCAGCCCCAGCATTTT
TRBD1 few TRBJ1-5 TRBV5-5 CASSATPRDRALEPQHF TGTGCCAGCAGCGCGACTCCCCGGGACAGGGCATTGGAGCCCCAGCATTTT
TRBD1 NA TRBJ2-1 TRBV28 CASTTTRGQGARNEQFF TGTGCCAGCACGACGACCAGAGGACAGGGGGCTCGCAATGAGCAGTTCTTC
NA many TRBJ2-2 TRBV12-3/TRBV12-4 CASSLAGGDSGELFF TGTGCCAGCAGCCTAGCAGGGGGGGATTCCGGGGAGCTGTTTTTT
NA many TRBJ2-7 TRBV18 CASSPQGGYEQYF TGTGCCAGCTCACCACAGGGCGGATACGAGCAGTACTTC
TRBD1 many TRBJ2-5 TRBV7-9 CASSLVTGGTSETQYF TGTGCCAGCAGCTTAGTGACAGGGGGCACCTCAGAGACCCAGTACTTC
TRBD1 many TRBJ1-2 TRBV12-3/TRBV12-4 CASSLGTGGHYGYTF TGTGCCAGCAGTTTGGGGACAGGGGGCCACTATGGCTACACCTTC
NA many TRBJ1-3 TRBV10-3 CAIQAGNTIYF TGTGCCATCCAAGCAGGAAACACCATATATTTT
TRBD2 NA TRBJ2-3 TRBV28 CASSLVGAGEDTQYF TGTGCCAGCAGCCTCGTAGGGGCGGGAGAAGATACGCAGTATTTT
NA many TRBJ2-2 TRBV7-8 CASSLVGNTGELFF TGTGCCAGCAGCTTGGTGGGTAACACCGGGGAGCTGTTTTTT
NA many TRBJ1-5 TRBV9 CASSNGETNQPQHF TGTGCCAGCAGCAACGGGGAGACCAATCAGCCCCAGCATTTT
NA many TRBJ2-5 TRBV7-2 CASSSVEETQYF TGTGCCAGCAGCTCCGTAGAAGAGACCCAGTACTTC
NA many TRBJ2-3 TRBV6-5 CASSYYVSSSPDTQYF TGTGCCAGCAGTTACTACGTGAGTAGTAGTCCAGATACGCAGTATTTT